Listed below are T cell receptor beta chains from one sample, sequenced in a study of identifying expanded T cells in peripheral blood. The repertoire was sequenced with immunoSEQ multiplex PCR; TCRdb's copy has only in-frame clones and lacks some. The sample contains under 120,000 clones, more than 85% of which appear only once. The sample was blood. These receptors all stem from a person aged 18-70 years in good health. Both conserved end residues are part of each CDR3. Each record gives: J gene, V gene, D gene, clone size, CDR3 DNA, CDR3 protein. A D gene is named only where the DNA matches it firmly. Part of the rows lack a size; the others show once, few, many or a class for expanded clones.

J gene: TRBJ2-7; V gene: TRBV27; D gene: -; clone size: -; CDR3 DNA: TGTGCCAGCAGTTTATCGACCCTACCCACCTACGAGCAGTACTTC; CDR3 protein: CASSLSTLPTYEQYF
J gene: TRBJ1-1; V gene: TRBV7-9; D gene: -; clone size: few; CDR3 DNA: TGTGCCAGCAGCTCAACGGACGGGAACACTGAAGCTTTCTTT; CDR3 protein: CASSSTDGNTEAFF
J gene: TRBJ2-4; V gene: TRBV5-4; D gene: TRBD2; clone size: -; CDR3 DNA: TGTGCCAGCAGCTTGGGTAGCGGGGTTGGCATTCAGTACTTC; CDR3 protein: CASSLGSGVGIQYF
J gene: TRBJ2-1; V gene: TRBV5-1; D gene: TRBD1; clone size: -; CDR3 DNA: TGCGCCAGCAGCTTGGAGCCGGGACAGGGATACAATGAGCAGTTCTTC; CDR3 protein: CASSLEPGQGYNEQFF
J gene: TRBJ1-1; V gene: TRBV5-6; D gene: -; clone size: -; CDR3 DNA: TGTGCCAGCAGTTCATCGGCCTCTGTGGGCACTGAAGCTTTCTTT; CDR3 protein: CASSSSASVGTEAFF
J gene: TRBJ1-2; V gene: TRBV2; D gene: TRBD1; clone size: few; CDR3 DNA: TGTGCCAGCAGCCCGGGACAGGGGATTTCTCGCTACACCTTC; CDR3 protein: CASSPGQGISRYTF
J gene: TRBJ1-5; V gene: TRBV25-1; D gene: -; clone size: once; CDR3 DNA: TGTGCCAGCAGTGAATCAGAATATGGCAATCAGCCCCAGCATTTT; CDR3 protein: CASSESEYGNQPQHF
J gene: TRBJ1-6; V gene: TRBV7-6; D gene: TRBD1; clone size: -; CDR3 DNA: TGTGCCAGCAGCCCCCTCGGACAGGGGGACTCACCCCTCCACTTT; CDR3 protein: CASSPLGQGDSPLHF
J gene: TRBJ1-1; V gene: TRBV28; D gene: -; clone size: once; CDR3 DNA: TGTGCCAGCAGTACAGGAGCTGAAGCTTTCTTT; CDR3 protein: CASSTGAEAFF
J gene: TRBJ2-3; V gene: TRBV4-1; D gene: -; clone size: -; CDR3 DNA: TGCGCCAGCAGCCATCAAACAGGGTTGGCAGATACGCAGTATTTT; CDR3 protein: CASSHQTGLADTQYF
J gene: TRBJ2-5; V gene: TRBV18; D gene: -; clone size: -; CDR3 DNA: TGTGCCAGCTCACCACCGAGCAGGGAGGCGGAGACCCAGTACTTC; CDR3 protein: CASSPPSREAETQYF
J gene: TRBJ2-3; V gene: TRBV4-3; D gene: TRBD2; clone size: -; CDR3 DNA: TGCGCCAGCAGCCAAGCCGCGACTAGCGGGGGGGATACGCAGTATTTT; CDR3 protein: CASSQAATSGGDTQYF
J gene: TRBJ2-3; V gene: TRBV29-1; D gene: -; clone size: once; CDR3 DNA: TGCAGCGTTGGCAGGGTGTATAATACGCAGTATTTT; CDR3 protein: CSVGRVYNTQYF
J gene: TRBJ2-7; V gene: TRBV7-2; D gene: TRBD1; clone size: -; CDR3 DNA: TGTGCCAGCAGCTTGGGGACAGCAGGGACCTACGAGCAGTACTTC; CDR3 protein: CASSLGTAGTYEQYF
J gene: TRBJ2-1; V gene: TRBV4-1; D gene: TRBD1; clone size: -; CDR3 DNA: TGCGCCAGCAGCCAAGAAAGGGGGACAGGGATGAATGAGCAGTTCTTC; CDR3 protein: CASSQERGTGMNEQFF
J gene: TRBJ2-7; V gene: TRBV27; D gene: -; clone size: -; CDR3 DNA: TGTGCCAGCAGTGCCACCGGGACGGAACTACGACGGCAGTACTTC; CDR3 protein: CASSATGTELRRQYF